These 5 T cell receptor beta chains were sequenced from one sample in a study of blood T cell repertoires in COVID-19. The assay was immunoSEQ multiplex PCR, and TCRdb's table has in-frame clones only and misses some. The top ten clones hold 0.2% to 0.3% of a sample with approximately 670,000 clones, over 80% of them seen once. The sequencing input was peripheral blood. The source is a woman aged 18 to 35 with acute or convalescent COVID-19.

This clone has a handful of counts. The chain carries TRBV7-2 and TRBJ1-3, with TRBD1 matching 9 bases. From germline, CDR1 is SGHTA and CDR2 FQGNSA. J was trimmed by 2 bases and V by 2 bases; bases with no gene match: 1. This CDR3 region has 15 residues. CDR3 DNA sequence: TGTGCCAGCAGCTTACGACAGGGGGCTGGAAACACCATATATTTT. As protein: CASSLRQGAGNTIYF.

J is TRBJ1-1 and V is TRBV21-1; TRBD1, as called in the table, went unchecked against the DNA. TRBV21-1 is tagged as a pseudogene. The CDR3 is 15 amino acids. Written as DNA, the CDR3 is TGTGCCAGCAACCTTCCGGGACAATGGAACACTGAAGCTTTCTTT. This codes for CASNLPGQWNTEAFF.

This rearrangement joins TRBV5-4 to TRBJ2-1, with D uncertain. The CDR3 is 12 amino acids. Trimming took 0 bases from V and 6 from J, leaving 4 bases between them. Germline CDR1 and CDR2: SGHNT and YYREEE (reference sequence). Here the CDR3 DNA reads TGTGCCAGCAGCTTGGCCTTCAATGAGCAGTTCTTC. Amino acids: CASSLAFNEQFF.

The chain links TRBV29-1 to TRBJ1-1; no reliable D call. Germline CDR1 is SQVTM and CDR2 is ANQGSEA. V shed 6 bases and J shed 1 base, with 12 bases lying between them. The CDR3 has 13 residues. The CDR3 spells CSVAGKANTEAFF. As DNA, the CDR3 is TGCAGCGTCGCGGGGAAGGCGAACACTGAAGCTTTCTTT.

This clone has a handful of counts. V is TRBV18 and J is TRBJ1-5; possibly TRBD1 for D (5 bases). The CDR3 loop spans 19 amino acids. The V and J ends lost 6 bases and 0 bases respectively, with 24 bases between them. Germline V gives CDR1 KGHSH, CDR2 LQKENI. CDR3 nucleotides: TGTGCCAGCTCCCGACAAGGGGCACTCATGGGCGATAGCAATCAGCCCCAGCATTTT. Its protein is CASSRQGALMGDSNQPQHF.